These 6 T cell receptor beta chains share one sample of origin, sequenced in a study of cytomegalovirus exposure and HLA in healthy donors. PCR used 60 Vbeta primers and 13 Jbeta primers. The table came from immunoSEQ multiplex PCR; TCRdb's copy has only in-frame clones and leaves some out. Of 100,000 to 150,000 clones detected, around 80% appear once; the ten largest clones hold around 5%. Sequencing was performed on PBMCs. Every receptor here comes from a man aged 30 to 45 in good health and CMV-seronegative.

V usage is TRBV5-6 and J usage is TRBJ2-3; the match to TRBD2 covers 10 bases. This CDR3 contains 15 residues. Germline V lookup: CDR1 SGHDT, CDR2 YYEEEE. V gave up 0 bases and J gave up 5 bases; unmatched junction bases: 3. CDR3 sequence (DNA): TGTGCCAGCAGCTTGGGGTCTAGCGGGGGAGATACGCAGTATTTT. Translation: CASSLGSSGGDTQYF. Variable domain in full (rest from reference TRBV5-6 and TRBJ2-3): DAGVTQSPTHLIKTRGQQVTLRCSPKSGHDTVSWYQQALGQGPQFIFQYYEEEERQRGNFPDRFSGHQFPNYSSELNVNALLLGDSALYLCASSLGSSGGDTQYFGPGTRLTVL.

This chain joins TRBV28 and TRBJ1-5; 10 nucleotides match TRBD1. V trimming: 8 bases; J trimming: 0 bases; junction bases outside the gene matches: 13. Germline V gives CDR1 MDHEN, CDR2 SYDVKM. The length of the CDR3 is 18 residues. The CDR3 coding sequence is TGTGCCAGCTTGGGACAGGGGACACTGACATATAGCAATCAGCCCCAGCATTTT. Amino acid sequence: CASLGQGTLTYSNQPQHF.

This chain uses TRBV6-6 with TRBJ1-2; 9 nucleotides agree with TRBD1. The CDR3 has 15 residues. J was trimmed by 4 bases and V by 5 bases; bases with no gene match: 8. CDR1 and CDR2 (germline): MNHNY, SVGAGI (reference sequence). The CDR3, as DNA: TGTGCCAGCAGTCCCGGGACAGGGACAGGCTATGGCTACACCTTC. This translates into CASSPGTGTGYGYTF.

This chain links TRBV5-4 with TRBJ2-2; D call uncertain. CDR1 is SGHNT and CDR2 is YYREEE in the germline V gene (reference sequence). The CDR3 spans 13 residues. Trimming removed 3 bases from V and 2 bases from J, with 5 bases in between. The CDR3 DNA reads as TGTGCCAGCAGCTCACAAAACACCGGGGAGCTGTTTTTT. Residues: CASSSQNTGELFF.

Notes on this clone: One end of the junction fails to match germline, which may point to a read error. This rearrangement joins TRBV2 to TRBJ1-1, with D possibly being TRBD1 (5 bases). The CDR3 length is 13 residues. Germline loops: CDR1 SNHLY, CDR2 FYNNEI. The CDR3 region is CAGRGDLNTEAFF. DNA for the CDR3: TGTGCCGGCAGAGGGGATTTGAACACTGAAGCTTTCTTT.

The CDR3 region has the DNA TGTGCCAGCAGCTTACGTCCAGGACTGAACACCGGGGAGCTGTTTTTT. Translating gives CASSLRPGLNTGELFF. The V gene is TRBV7-2, the J gene TRBJ2-2; the D gene is possibly TRBD2 (5 bases). This CDR3 has 16 residues. The germline V gene has CDR1 SGHTA and CDR2 FQGNSA. The V end lost 2 bases, the J end lost 1 base, and 11 bases lay between the germline ends.